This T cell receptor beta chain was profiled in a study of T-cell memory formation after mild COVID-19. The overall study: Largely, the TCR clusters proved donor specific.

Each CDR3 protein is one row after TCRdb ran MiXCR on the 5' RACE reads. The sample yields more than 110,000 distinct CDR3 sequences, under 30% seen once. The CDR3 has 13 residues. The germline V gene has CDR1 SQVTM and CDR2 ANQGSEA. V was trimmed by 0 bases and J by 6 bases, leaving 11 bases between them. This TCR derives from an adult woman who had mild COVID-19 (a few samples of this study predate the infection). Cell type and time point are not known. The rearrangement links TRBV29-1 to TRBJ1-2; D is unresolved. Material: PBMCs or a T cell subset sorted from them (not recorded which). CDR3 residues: CSVEDQDTHGYTF. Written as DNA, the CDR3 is TGCAGCGTTGAAGATCAAGACACCCATGGCTACACCTTC.